A single sample gave rise to the 18 T cell receptor beta chains below, sequenced in a study of T cells after yellow fever vaccination. TCRdb processed the 5' RACE reads anew with MiXCR; each CDR3 protein has one entry. The table has fewer than 150,000 distinct CDR3 sequences, roughly 7.9% seen once. Sequencing was performed on CD4+ T cells sorted from PBMCs, taken about 41 days after the first yellow fever vaccination. Receptor source: a man between 18 and 35 years old who received the YFV17D yellow fever vaccine.

Many counts were recorded for this clonotype. This chain uses TRBV7-2 with TRBJ2-3; 7 bases are shared with TRBD1. The trim removed 5 bases at V and 0 bases at J, leaving 8 bases unmatched. Germline V CDR1 and CDR2: SGHTA, FQGNSA. The CDR3 sequence is 16 residues long. CDR3 sequence: CASSLQGTPSTDTQYF. The CDR3 bases are TGTGCCAGCAGCCTACAGGGGACCCCTAGCACAGATACGCAGTATTTT.

The chain combines TRBV12-3 or TRBV12-4 with TRBJ2-7, with TRBD1 matching over 8 bases. This CDR3 has 15 residues. Unmatched junction bases numbered 9, after V lost 5 bases and J lost 3 bases. CDR3 sequence (DNA): TGTGCCAGCAGTAAACCCGGGACAGGAGGCTACGAGCAGTACTTC. Protein product: CASSKPGTGGYEQYF.

This clonotype was observed at least ten times. This chain joins TRBV6-1 and TRBJ1-6; D is ambiguous. Trimming stripped 7 bases from V and 8 bases from J, with 18 bases between. The CDR3 is made up of 15 amino acids. Germline lookup yields CDR1 MNHNS and CDR2 SASEGT. The CDR3 DNA reads TGTGCCAGCAACCCACTGGGGAGGGCCGATTCACCCCTCCACTTT. It translates to CASNPLGRADSPLHF.

This clonotype was seen repeatedly, ten times or more. The V and J genes are TRBV5-1 and TRBJ2-1, with D unclear. Germline V gene sequence: CDR1 SGHRS, CDR2 YFSETQ. With 0 bases removed from V and 9 bases from J, the gap between germline ends came to 10 bases. This CDR3 has 13 amino acids. The CDR3 loop reads CASSLGSLGEQFF. Written as DNA, the CDR3 is TGCGCCAGCAGCTTGGGCTCCCTAGGTGAGCAGTTCTTC.

This clonotype was observed at least ten times. In DNA form, the CDR3 reads TGTGCCAGCAGTTTTGGGCGGGGGGTATACTCCTACAATGAGCAGTTCTTC. It is translated as CASSFGRGVYSYNEQFF. This chain links TRBV12-3 or TRBV12-4 with TRBJ2-1, with 8 bases matching TRBD2. After removal of 3 bases from V and 0 bases from J, the junction contained 7 bases not matched to a gene. This CDR3 comprises 17 residues.

This clonotype was observed at least ten times. This rearrangement joins TRBV7-2 to TRBJ2-6, with D perhaps matching TRBD2 (5 bases). The CDR3 spans 19 residues. V was clipped by 0 bases and J by 0 bases, with 15 bases between them. Germline CDR1 reads SGHTA; CDR2 reads FQGNSA. The CDR3 DNA is TGTGCCAGCAGCTTAGCACGGTTTGGACTCCTCTCTGGGGCCAACGTCCTGACTTTC. Translation gives CASSLARFGLLSGANVLTF.

In its sample, this clonotype was seen many times. The chain joins TRBV5-1 to TRBJ2-3; 9 bases match TRBD2. Unmatched junction bases numbered 7, after V lost 4 bases and J lost 4 bases. Per the germline V gene, CDR1 is SGHRS and CDR2 is YFSETQ. This CDR3 region has 15 residues. CDR3 nucleotides: TGCGCCAGCAGCGTTGGGACTAGCAGGGCAGATACGCAGTATTTT. Translating gives CASSVGTSRADTQYF.

This clonotype was counted at least ten times. V gene TRBV5-1 combines with J gene TRBJ1-3; D not resolved. Germline-derived CDR1 and CDR2 are SGHRS and YFSETQ. Trimming pared 0 bases from V and 4 bases from J, leaving 14 bases between. The CDR3 runs 16 residues. The CDR3 loop reads CASSLVRVDAGNTIYF. CDR3 bases: TGCGCCAGCAGCTTGGTCAGAGTGGACGCCGGAAACACCATATATTTT.

This clonotype has a count of ten or more. V usage is TRBV4-1 and J usage is TRBJ1-2, with 9 positions matching TRBD1. J gave up 2 bases and V 6 bases, and 7 bases lay outside the gene matches. There are 15 residues in the CDR3. The germline gives CDR1 MGHRA, CDR2 YSYEKL. The chain's CDR3 is CASRYPGQGNYGYTF. DNA of the CDR3: TGCGCCAGCAGATATCCGGGACAGGGAAACTATGGCTACACCTTC.

There are many counts of this clonotype. CDR3 region: CASNFGQAQNTIYF. The CDR3 nucleotides are TGTGCCAGCAATTTCGGACAGGCCCAAAACACCATATATTTT. This sequence joins TRBV3-1 and TRBJ1-3, with TRBD1 matching 7 bases. Trimming took 7 bases from V and 6 from J; bases not matched to a gene: 9. Germline V gene data show CDR1 as LGHDT and CDR2 as YNNKEL (reference sequence). The CDR3 spans 14 residues.

This clonotype was seen repeatedly, ten times or more. The chain has TRBV24-1 and TRBJ2-6; D unclear. The CDR3 length is 14 residues. The V end was cut by 6 bases, the J end by 4 bases, with 9 bases between. CDR1 KGHDR and CDR2 SFDVKD come from the germline V gene. CDR3 loop: CATSNRAGANVLTF. DNA of the CDR3: TGTGCCACCAGTAATAGAGCCGGGGCCAACGTCCTGACTTTC.

The chain links TRBV6-6 to TRBJ2-3, with D possibly TRBD1 on 6 matching bases. Germline V gene lookup returns CDR1 MNHNY and CDR2 SVGAGI (reference sequence). V was clipped by 7 bases and J by 9 bases, with 14 bases between them. The CDR3 has 12 residues. CDR3 nucleotides: TGTGCCAGCACCCCGCCCCAGGGGACGCAGTATTTT. Its translation is CASTPPQGTQYF.

Details on this clonotype: Given a much more abundant clone one base away, this may be a read error. The V call is TRBV20-1, the J call TRBJ2-5, with D perhaps matching TRBD1 (6 bases). Germline values: CDR1 DFQATT, CDR2 SNEGSKA (reference sequence). CDR3 length equals 14 residues. Deletions cut 5 bases from V and 2 bases from J, with 15 bases between. This CDR3 reads CSAGPCGQQETQYF. In nucleotides, the CDR3 is TGCAGTGCTGGACCCTGTGGACAGCAAGAGACCCAGTACTTC.

In this sample, this clonotype turned up many times. The J gene is TRBJ2-1, the V gene TRBV11-1; a possible D gene is TRBD1 (5 bases). The CDR3 length is 13 residues. V lost 8 bases to trimming and J lost 5 bases, with 13 bases between them. Germline CDR1 and CDR2: SGHAT and FQDESV (reference sequence). CDR3 loop: CASGQGINNEQFF. The CDR3 bases are TGTGCCAGCGGGCAGGGTATTAACAATGAGCAGTTCTTC.

The sample holds many counts of this clonotype. The genes are TRBV7-7 and TRBJ2-3; 12 bases match TRBD2. Germline trimming cut 5 bases from V and 6 bases from J; bases unmatched to any gene: 12. CDR1 and CDR2 from the germline V gene are SSHAT and FNYEAQ (reference sequence). The CDR3 has 17 amino acids. CDR3 amino acids: CASSPGLAGSGGDTQYF. The CDR3, as DNA: TGTGCCAGCAGCCCAGGACTAGCGGGATCTGGAGGTGATACGCAGTATTTT.

This clonotype occurred many times. V gene TRBV6-5 combines with J gene TRBJ1-1; the match to TRBD1 covers 7 bases. The ends lost 4 bases at V and 3 bases at J; junction bases unmatched: 8. The CDR3 has 15 residues. The germline V gene encodes CDR1 MNHEY and CDR2 SVGAGI. The CDR3 sequence is CASSSGGAGDTEAFF. The CDR3 region has the DNA TGTGCCAGCAGTTCAGGGGGAGCTGGAGACACTGAAGCTTTCTTT.

This clonotype was observed a handful of times. The chain joins TRBV28 to TRBJ1-1, with a weak D call TRBD1 (6 bases). Germline lookup yields CDR1 MDHEN and CDR2 SYDVKM. The CDR3 length is 12 residues. Deletions cut 8 bases from V and 1 base from J, with 8 bases between. The DNA for the CDR3 is TGTGCCAGCCTAGGGGGGAACACTGAAGCTTTCTTT. This codes for CASLGGNTEAFF.

This clonotype was found many times. CDR3 protein: CAISRTSKNEQYF. As DNA, the CDR3 is TGTGCCATCTCAAGGACTTCGAAAAACGAGCAGTACTTC. V and J are TRBV12-3 or TRBV12-4 and TRBJ2-7, with D possibly being TRBD2 (5 bases). The ends were cut back, 10 bases at V and 5 bases at J, with 18 bases in the middle. The CDR3 runs 13 residues.